The T cell receptor beta chain under discussion was sequenced for a study of shared clonotypes between healthy human individuals. The study's findings and limits: Enrolling few donors narrowed the genetic and exposure-history diversity that was represented. Naive subsets usually exceeded memory subsets in estimated richness.

Clones were sequenced by immunoSEQ multiplex PCR, and TCRdb holds only the in-frame ones, with some missing. In the table there are around 2.3 million clones, 90% to 96% of which are singletons. Donors had no recently reported acute infections or vaccinations and were HIV-negative. Nashville, Tennessee was home to all donors, who were Caucasian adults. In the case of this clone: Its antigen is not identified. A much larger clone lies a single base off, so this may be a read error. The same CDR3 can be traced to other DNA sequences in this sample.

Germline V gene sequence: CDR1 WNHNN, CDR2 SYGVQD (reference sequence). CDR3 length equals 11 residues. Trimming took 6 bases from V and 2 from J, leaving 3 bases between them. The chain joins TRBV10-1 to TRBJ2-3; no reliable D call. This TCR was sampled from a man aged 18 to 35 in good health. Sequencing used naive CD4+ T cells sorted from blood. Subset indicated: CD45RA+ positively selected. The chain's CDR3 is CASSVTDTQYF. The CDR3 bases are TGCGCCAGCAGCGTCACAGATACGCAGTATTTT.